These 3 T cell receptor beta chains were sequenced from one sample in a study of T cells in Graves' hyperthyroidism and ophthalmopathy. From RNA transcripts, TCR beta CDR3 regions were amplified. Primed by the HTBI set, a first-round RT-PCR was run on the TCR CDR3. From the multiplex PCR reads, TCRdb called clonotypes with MiXCR, one entry per CDR3 protein. The sample has roughly 660,000 distinct CDR3 sequences, roughly 17% seen once. The sequencing input was blood. All receptors derive from a man aged 50-59 years with Graves' hyperthyroidism.

This clonotype has just one count. This may be a read error, as it is one base from a much larger clone. The rearrangement uses TRBV28 and TRBJ2-1; D possibly corresponds to TRBD1 (6 bases). The CDR3 has 13 residues. The V end lost 5 bases, the J end lost 10 bases, and 15 bases lay between the germline ends. CDR1 MDHEN and CDR2 SYDVKM come from the germline V gene. The CDR3 reads CASSVDRAREQFF. CDR3 DNA: TGTGCCAGCAGTGTGGACAGAGCGAGGGAGCAGTTCTTC. The whole variable domain, remainder taken from reference TRBV28 and TRBJ2-1, is DVKVTQSSRYLVKRTGEKVFLECVQDMDHENMFWYRQDPGLGLRLIYFSYDVKMKEKGDIPEGYSVSREKKERFSLILESASTNQTSMYLCASSVDRAREQFFGPGTRLTVL.

The chain is built from TRBV19 and TRBJ1-2; D uncertain. Per the germline V gene, CDR1 is LNHDA and CDR2 is SQIVND (reference sequence). The CDR3 runs 14 residues. Trimming stripped 11 bases from V and 0 bases from J, with 16 bases between. The CDR3 DNA reads as TGTGCCGGTACCTTGGACCGGACTAACTATGGCTACACCTTC. It specifies CAGTLDRTNYGYTF.

This clonotype was detected many times. The rearrangement uses TRBV10-2 and TRBJ2-7; D possibly uses TRBD1 or TRBD2 (5 bases each). CDR1 and CDR2 (germline): WSHSY, SAAADI. This CDR3 region has 15 residues. The V gene lost 0 bases and the J gene lost 3 bases, with 12 bases spanning the gap. The CDR3 sequence is CASSESRDAIYEQYF. CDR3 DNA sequence: TGCGCCAGCAGTGAGTCCCGGGACGCCATCTACGAGCAGTACTTC.